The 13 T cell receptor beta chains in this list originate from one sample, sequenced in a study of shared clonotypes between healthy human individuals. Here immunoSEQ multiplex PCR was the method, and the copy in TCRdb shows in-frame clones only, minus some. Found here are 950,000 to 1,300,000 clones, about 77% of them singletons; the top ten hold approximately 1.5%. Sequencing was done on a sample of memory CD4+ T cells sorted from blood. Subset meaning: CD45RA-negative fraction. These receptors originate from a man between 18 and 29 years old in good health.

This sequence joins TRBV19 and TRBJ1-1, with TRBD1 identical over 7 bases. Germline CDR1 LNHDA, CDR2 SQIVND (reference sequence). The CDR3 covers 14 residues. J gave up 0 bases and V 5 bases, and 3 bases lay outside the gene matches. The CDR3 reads CASSRGGLNTEAFF. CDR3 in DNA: TGTGCCAGTAGTCGAGGGGGCCTGAACACTGAAGCTTTCTTT.

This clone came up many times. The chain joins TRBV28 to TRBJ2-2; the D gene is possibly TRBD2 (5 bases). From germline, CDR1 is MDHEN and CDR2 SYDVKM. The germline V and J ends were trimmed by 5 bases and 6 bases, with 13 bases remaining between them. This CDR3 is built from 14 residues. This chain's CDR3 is CASSPETRPGELFF. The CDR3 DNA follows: TGTGCCAGCAGTCCCGAAACTAGGCCCGGGGAGCTGTTTTTT.

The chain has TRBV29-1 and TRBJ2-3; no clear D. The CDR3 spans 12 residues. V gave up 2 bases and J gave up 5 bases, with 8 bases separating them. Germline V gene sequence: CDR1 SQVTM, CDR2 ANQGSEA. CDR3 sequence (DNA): TGCAGCGTTGAAACGAGAGGAGATACGCAGTATTTT. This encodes CSVETRGDTQYF.

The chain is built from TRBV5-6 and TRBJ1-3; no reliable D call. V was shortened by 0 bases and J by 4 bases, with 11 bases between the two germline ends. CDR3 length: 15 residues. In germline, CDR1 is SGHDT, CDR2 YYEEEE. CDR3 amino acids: CASSLAAGKGNTIYF. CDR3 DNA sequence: TGTGCCAGCAGCTTGGCAGCCGGGAAAGGAAACACCATATATTTT.

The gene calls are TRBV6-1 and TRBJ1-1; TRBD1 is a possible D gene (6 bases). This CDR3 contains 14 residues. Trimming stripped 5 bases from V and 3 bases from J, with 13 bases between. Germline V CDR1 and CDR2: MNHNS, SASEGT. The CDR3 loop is CASSSQGGDTEAFF. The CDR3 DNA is TGTGCCAGCAGTTCCCAAGGGGGGGACACTGAAGCTTTCTTT.

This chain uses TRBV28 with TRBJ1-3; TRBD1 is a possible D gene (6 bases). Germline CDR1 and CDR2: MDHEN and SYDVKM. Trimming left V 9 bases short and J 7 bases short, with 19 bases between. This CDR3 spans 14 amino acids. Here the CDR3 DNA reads TGTGCCAGTATAGGGGGGCTCTTCGGGAACACCATATATTTT. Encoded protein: CASIGGLFGNTIYF.

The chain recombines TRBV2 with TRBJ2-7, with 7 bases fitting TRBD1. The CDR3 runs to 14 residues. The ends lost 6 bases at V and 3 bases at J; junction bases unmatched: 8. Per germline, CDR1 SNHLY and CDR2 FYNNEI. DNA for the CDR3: TGTGCCAGCAGGGTGGACAGGTCGTTCTACGAGCAGTACTTC. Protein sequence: CASRVDRSFYEQYF.

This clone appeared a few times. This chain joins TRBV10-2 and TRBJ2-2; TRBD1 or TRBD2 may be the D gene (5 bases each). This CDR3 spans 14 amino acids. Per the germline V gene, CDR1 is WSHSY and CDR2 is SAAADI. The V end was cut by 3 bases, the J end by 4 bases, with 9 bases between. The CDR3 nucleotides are TGCGCCAGCAGTGACCCAGGGACCACCGGGGAGCTGTTTTTT. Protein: CASSDPGTTGELFF.

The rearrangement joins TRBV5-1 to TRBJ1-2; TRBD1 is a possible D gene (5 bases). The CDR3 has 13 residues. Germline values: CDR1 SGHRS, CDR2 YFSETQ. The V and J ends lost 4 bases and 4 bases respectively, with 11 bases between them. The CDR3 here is CASSVDGGYGYTF. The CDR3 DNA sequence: TGCGCCAGCAGCGTGGACGGGGGCTATGGCTACACCTTC.

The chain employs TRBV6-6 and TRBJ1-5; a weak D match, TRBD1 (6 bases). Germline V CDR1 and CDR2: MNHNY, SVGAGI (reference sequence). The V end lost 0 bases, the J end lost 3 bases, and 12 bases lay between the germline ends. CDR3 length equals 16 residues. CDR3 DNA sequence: TGTGCCAGCAGTTACTCGGGACAAAGTTCCAATCAGCCCCAGCATTTT. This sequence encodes CASSYSGQSSNQPQHF.

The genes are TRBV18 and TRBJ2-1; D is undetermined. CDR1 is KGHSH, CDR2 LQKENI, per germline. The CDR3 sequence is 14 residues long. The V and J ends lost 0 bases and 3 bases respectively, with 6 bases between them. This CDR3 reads CASSPPLLYNEQFF. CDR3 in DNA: TGTGCCAGCTCACCACCGTTGCTCTACAATGAGCAGTTCTTC. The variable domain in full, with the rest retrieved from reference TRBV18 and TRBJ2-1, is NAGVMQNPRHLVRRRGQEARLRCSPMKGHSHVYWYRQLPEEGLKFMVYLQKENIIDESGMPKERFSAEFPKEGPSILRIQQVVRGDSAAYFCASSPPLLYNEQFFGPGTRLTVL.

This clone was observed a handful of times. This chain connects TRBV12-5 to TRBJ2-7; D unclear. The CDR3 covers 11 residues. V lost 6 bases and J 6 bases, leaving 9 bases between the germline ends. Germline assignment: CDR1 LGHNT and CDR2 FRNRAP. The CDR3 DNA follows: TGTGCTAGTGGCACGTCGGGCGAGCAGTACTTC. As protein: CASGTSGEQYF.

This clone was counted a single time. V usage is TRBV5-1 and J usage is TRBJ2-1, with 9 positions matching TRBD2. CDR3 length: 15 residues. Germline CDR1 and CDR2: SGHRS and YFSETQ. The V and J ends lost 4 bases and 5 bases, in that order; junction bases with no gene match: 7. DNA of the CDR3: TGCGCCAGCAGCCCTAGCGGGGTCCGAGACAATGAGCAGTTCTTC. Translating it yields CASSPSGVRDNEQFF.